The 15 T cell receptor beta chains listed next were all sequenced from one sample in a study of CXCR3-negative and CXCR3-positive naive CD8 T cells. Overall study findings and caveats: TRB CDR3s of CXCR3-positive naive cells were more hydrophobic than those of CXCR3-negative naive cells.

No cognate antigen is known for these TCRs. 5' RACE that incorporated UMI labels was used to prepare the TRB cDNA libraries. TCRdb reprocessed the 5' RACE reads and keeps a single row for each CDR3 protein, giving no DNA. Its clone listing holds approximately 90,000 distinct CDR3 sequences. The material sequenced was naive CXCR3+ CD8+ T cells from blood. Regarding subset: CD45RO-CCR7+CD27+CD95- naive CD8+ T cells expressing CXCR3 (TNR3+). The receptors were gathered from a human donor in good health. Some clones in this sample may be carry-over from other donors' samples.

The chain recombines TRBV3-1 with TRBJ2-7; TCRdb reports TRBD2, a call that lacks DNA to check it against. This CDR3 region has 15 residues. CDR1 is LGHDT, CDR2 YNNKEL, per germline (reference sequence). The chain's CDR3 is CASSQTREIAYEQYF.

V and J are TRBV6-5 and TRBJ2-2; the TCRdb call, TRBD1, lacks DNA for checking. Per germline, CDR1 MNHEY and CDR2 SVGAGI. CDR3 length: 15 residues. CDR3 amino acids: CASSPGVTNTGELFF.

This chain links TRBV7-9 with TRBJ2-7; no DNA is available, so the TRBD1 call from TCRdb remains unchecked. The CDR3 sequence is 12 residues long. Germline values: CDR1 SEHNR, CDR2 FQNEAQ (reference sequence). The CDR3 loop is CASRQGDYEQYF.

V is TRBV6-6 and J is TRBJ2-3; without DNA, the TCRdb call of TRBD1 cannot be checked. The germline V gene has CDR1 MNHNY and CDR2 SVGAGI (reference sequence). This CDR3 has 16 residues. The CDR3 loop is CASSTPPGQGTDTQYF.

The chain uses TRBV28 and TRBJ2-7; the TCRdb call, TRBD2, lacks DNA for checking. Looked up from germline, CDR1 is MDHEN and CDR2 is SYDVKM. The CDR3 runs to 15 residues. The CDR3 spells CASRHLATASYEQYF.

The V gene is TRBV28, the J gene TRBJ1-2. This CDR3 comprises 14 residues. CDR1 and CDR2 (germline): MDHEN, SYDVKM. CDR3 in amino acids: CASSLGVANYGYTF.

The rearrangement links TRBV7-3 to TRBJ2-4; TCRdb picks TRBD1, but there is no DNA to check that call. The CDR3 is 16 residues long. CDR1 is SGHTA, CDR2 FQGTGA, per germline. The CDR3 loop reads CASSLTGGRGGDIQYF.

The genes are TRBV30 and TRBJ1-4; TCRdb lists TRBD1, though no DNA is available to test this call. Germline CDR1 is GTSNPN and CDR2 is SVGIG (reference sequence). The CDR3 has 15 residues. The CDR3 protein is CAWSVLDRWGEKLFF.

The chain recombines TRBV5-1 with TRBJ2-7; TCRdb's D gene call, TRBD1, goes unchecked for lack of DNA. Germline V CDR1 and CDR2: SGHRS, YFSETQ. The CDR3 loop spans 15 amino acids. This CDR3 reads CASSSGQGALYEQYF.

The chain joins TRBV7-9 to TRBJ2-3; TCRdb outputs TRBD2, but without DNA this stays unchecked. CDR1 is SEHNR, CDR2 FQNEAQ, per germline (reference sequence). The CDR3 runs 16 residues. This chain's CDR3 is CASSSMMSGSTDTQYF. Together with reference TRBV7-9 and TRBJ2-3, the CDR3 gives the full variable domain: DTGVSQNPRHKITKRGQNVTFRCDPISEHNRLYWYRQTLGQGPEFLTYFQNEAQLEKSRLLSDRFSAERPKGSFSTLEIQRTEQGDSAMYLCASSSMMSGSTDTQYFGPGTRLTVL.

This chain connects TRBV7-9 to TRBJ2-1; absent DNA, TCRdb's TRBD2 call cannot be checked. This CDR3 has 15 residues. Germline CDR1 SEHNR, CDR2 FQNEAQ (reference sequence). CDR3 region: CASSLGGVSYNEQFF.

CDR3 protein: CASSSDGGNSPLHF. The rearrangement links TRBV12-3 or TRBV12-4 to TRBJ1-6; TCRdb lists TRBD1, though no DNA is available to test this call. The CDR3 covers 14 residues.

V gene TRBV7-2 combines with J gene TRBJ2-7; lacking DNA, the TRBD1 call made by TCRdb goes unchecked. This CDR3 region has 15 residues. CDR1 is SGHTA, CDR2 FQGNSA, per germline. The CDR3 sequence is CASSLEGRVRYEQYF.

The V gene is TRBV12-3 or TRBV12-4, the J gene TRBJ2-7. This CDR3 has 15 amino acids. CDR3 residues: CASSPRTGRSYEQYF.

The rearrangement links TRBV15 to TRBJ2-7. The CDR3 loop spans 16 amino acids. Germline-derived CDR1 and CDR2 are LNHNV and YYDKDF (reference sequence). This CDR3 is CATSRVSPLHSYEQYF.